The 13 T cell receptor beta chains given below trace back to one sample, sequenced in a study of naive and memory T cell subsets. Study results and caveats: Possibly reflecting memory cells re-expressing CD45RA, a few larger clonotypes occurred in naive repertoires, especially CD8.

The beta constant-region primer was an equimolar mix of two oligonucleotides covering TRBC1 and TRBC2. Ligated cDNA was amplified by four rounds of PCR with nested alpha and beta constant-region primers and SP2. TCRdb ran MiXCR on the UMI-ligation and nested PCR reads and lists one entry per CDR3 protein. The sample consists of around 160,000 distinct CDR3 sequences, roughly 22% of them appearing once. For these receptors, no antigen is known. The sample comprised naive CD4+ T cells from blood. All receptors come from a human donor in good health.

This clonotype was seen many times. J is TRBJ2-3 and V is TRBV18, with D tentatively TRBD2 (6 bases). Germline V gene sequence: CDR1 KGHSH, CDR2 LQKENI. Trimming left V 4 bases short and J 3 bases short, with 11 bases between. The CDR3 covers 14 residues. This CDR3 reads CASSLDGLTDTQYF. The CDR3 DNA reads as TGTGCCAGCTCACTAGATGGACTAACAGATACGCAGTATTTT.

This clonotype showed up many times. The chain recombines TRBV30 with TRBJ1-2; TRBD1 agrees at 8 bases. CDR3 size: 16 residues. Germline loops: CDR1 GTSNPN, CDR2 SVGIG (reference sequence). V gave up 1 base and J gave up 4 bases; unmatched junction bases: 11. The CDR3 is CAWSGITGGSGYGYTF. CDR3 bases: TGTGCCTGGAGTGGGATAACAGGGGGTTCTGGCTATGGCTACACCTTC.

This clonotype showed up many times. The chain has TRBV6-1 and TRBJ2-5; D perhaps matches TRBD1 (5 bases). Trimming shortened V by 1 base and J by 0 bases, and 9 bases separated the two germline ends. This CDR3 spans 15 amino acids. Germline V CDR1 and CDR2: MNHNS, SASEGT. The CDR3 region has the DNA TGTGCCAGCAGTGAAGAGACAGATTACCAAGAGACCCAGTACTTC. Protein product: CASSEETDYQETQYF.

In its sample, this clonotype was seen a few times. This sequence joins TRBV29-1 and TRBJ2-1; TRBD2 matches at 9 bases. Germline V gene data show CDR1 as SQVTM and CDR2 as ANQGSEA. With V trimmed by 1 base and J by 13 bases, 5 bases remained unmatched. The CDR3 consists of 12 residues. CDR3 sequence: CSVEVASGIQFF. Written as DNA, the CDR3 is TGCAGCGTTGAAGTGGCTAGCGGGATCCAGTTCTTC.

The rearrangement joins TRBV12-3 or TRBV12-4 to TRBJ1-5; D remains ambiguous. Trimming cost V 7 bases and J 4 bases, with 23 bases left between them. This CDR3 spans 17 amino acids. CDR3 in DNA: TGTGCCAGCACCTCGTCTTGGTGTAGTGTTAGAAATCAGCCCCAGCATTTT. Encoded protein: CASTSSWCSVRNQPQHF.

The V call is TRBV3-1, the J call TRBJ2-7; no definite D call. The CDR3 sequence is 14 residues long. The V gene's germline CDR1 is LGHDT and CDR2 YNNKEL (reference sequence). The V end was cut by 0 bases, the J end by 5 bases, with 11 bases between. CDR3 loop: CASSQDLGPNEQYF. The CDR3 DNA follows: TGTGCCAGCAGCCAAGATCTAGGCCCAAACGAGCAGTACTTC.

The sample holds many counts of this clonotype. Here the CDR3 reads CASSQERALGGRTGADTQYF. The CDR3 region has the DNA TGTGCCAGCAGCCAAGAAAGGGCGTTGGGCGGGAGGACGGGCGCAGATACGCAGTATTTT. J is TRBJ2-3 and V is TRBV3-1; TRBD2 aligns across 8 bases. From germline, CDR1 is LGHDT and CDR2 YNNKEL (reference sequence). The CDR3 is made up of 20 amino acids. Trimming removed 0 bases from V and 4 bases from J; junction bases left unmatched: 18.

This clonotype was detected only a few times. The CDR3 bases are TGTGCCAGCAGTCGCAATCGGATGCAGCCCCAGCATTTT. It yields the protein CASSRNRMQPQHF. V usage is TRBV12-3 or TRBV12-4 and J usage is TRBJ1-5; unclear D gene. The V end lost 5 bases, the J end lost 7 bases, and 12 bases lay between the germline ends. The CDR3 contains 13 residues.

This clonotype has only a few counts. The chain joins TRBV7-3 to TRBJ2-1; D is uncertain. The CDR3 spans 16 residues. V lost 2 bases and J 7 bases, leaving 18 bases between the germline ends. Germline CDR1 is SGHTA and CDR2 is FQGTGA. For the CDR3, the DNA is TGTGCCAGCAGCTTAGGATCGGCCGGGTTTCGTAATGAGCAGTTCTTC. Its protein is CASSLGSAGFRNEQFF. Based on the CDR3 plus reference TRBV7-3 and TRBJ2-1, the full variable domain is GAGVSQTPSNKVTEKGKYVELRCDPISGHTALYWYRQSLGQGPEFLIYFQGTGAADDSGLPNDRFFAVRPEGSVSTLKIQRTERGDSAVYLCASSLGSAGFRNEQFFGPGTRLTVL.

The J gene is TRBJ2-7, the V gene TRBV5-5; 11 bases align to TRBD1. This CDR3 is built from 15 residues. V shed 4 bases, J shed 8 bases, and the junction held 11 bases outside the gene matches. Germline loops: CDR1 SGHKS, CDR2 YYEKEE (reference sequence). The CDR3 sequence: CASSARGTGGTKQYF. DNA of the CDR3: TGTGCCAGCAGCGCTCGGGGGACAGGGGGGACCAAGCAGTACTTC.

The chain employs TRBV5-1 and TRBJ1-1, with D perhaps matching TRBD1 (5 bases). Germline values: CDR1 SGHRS, CDR2 YFSETQ. Trimming took 3 bases from V and 7 from J, leaving 19 bases between them. The CDR3 runs to 15 residues. The CDR3 DNA reads as TGCGCCAGCAGCTCCCGGGTGGGGGATGGCATTGAAGCTTTCTTT. Translating it yields CASSSRVGDGIEAFF.

The sample holds a few counts of this clonotype. V gene TRBV5-1 combines with J gene TRBJ1-1; D remains unclear. V was clipped by 4 bases and J by 8 bases, with 12 bases between them. Germline V gives CDR1 SGHRS, CDR2 YFSETQ. The length of the CDR3 is 12 residues. This CDR3 is CASSPATGEAFF. In DNA, the CDR3 is TGCGCCAGCAGCCCCGCTACGGGGGAAGCTTTCTTT. The variable domain in full, with the rest retrieved from reference TRBV5-1 and TRBJ1-1, is KAGVTQTPRYLIKTRGQQVTLSCSPISGHRSVSWYQQTPGQGLQFLFEYFSETQRNKGNFPGRFSGRQFSNSRSEMNVSTLELGDSALYLCASSPATGEAFFGQGTRLTVV.

This chain uses TRBV6-6 with TRBJ2-7, with D possibly called TRBD1 or TRBD2 (5 bases each). V was cut by 6 bases and J by 2 bases, with 17 bases left in between. CDR3 length: 15 residues. Germline V lookup: CDR1 MNHNY, CDR2 SVGAGI (reference sequence). The CDR3: CASSRGDGVTYEQYF. CDR3 bases: TGTGCCAGCAGCCGGGGCGACGGGGTTACCTACGAGCAGTACTTC.